Listed here are 10 T cell receptor beta chains from one sample, sequenced in a study of cytomegalovirus exposure and HLA in healthy donors. PCR amplification relied on 60 Vbeta primers (plus 13 Jbeta primers). Here immunoSEQ multiplex PCR was the method, and the copy in TCRdb shows in-frame clones only, minus some. The table has some 180,000 clones, around 84% seen once. The sequenced sample was PBMCs. Receptor source: a man younger than 40 in good health and CMV-seropositive.

With regard to this clone: The junction departs from germline at one end; a sequencing error may be responsible. This chain joins TRBV5-6 and TRBJ2-1; 9 nucleotides agree with TRBD1. The CDR3 consists of 16 residues. Germline V gene sequence: CDR1 SGHDT, CDR2 YYEEEE. The CDR3 spells CVSSLGAGTGLREQFF. In nucleotides, the CDR3 is TGTGTCAGCAGCTTGGGAGCCGGGACAGGGCTCCGGGAGCAGTTCTTC.

This sequence joins TRBV4-1 and TRBJ2-2, with D uncertain. Germline CDR1 is MGHRA and CDR2 is YSYEKL. This CDR3 contains 13 residues. V dropped 3 bases and J dropped 0 bases, with 2 bases sitting between them. For the CDR3, the DNA is TGCGCCAGCAGCCACACGAACACCGGGGAGCTGTTTTTT. Its translation: CASSHTNTGELFF.

The chain couples TRBV7-2 to TRBJ2-7, with D perhaps matching TRBD2 (5 bases). Germline CDR1 is SGHTA and CDR2 is FQGNSA. This CDR3 has 11 residues. Trimming stripped 7 bases from V and 5 bases from J, with 9 bases between. The CDR3 DNA reads TGTGCCAGCAACGGGGTTAACGAGCAGTACGTC. Amino acid sequence: CASNGVNEQYV.

The rearrangement uses TRBV6-5 and TRBJ1-4; 7 bases agree with TRBD1. The length of the CDR3 is 16 residues. The germline CDR1 and CDR2 sequences are MNHEY and SVGAGI. J gave up 0 bases and V 4 bases, and 5 bases lay outside the gene matches. In DNA, the CDR3 is TGTGCCAGCAGTTCAGGAGGGGGCGCAACTAATGAAAAACTGTTTTTT. This translates into CASSSGGGATNEKLFF.

The J gene is TRBJ1-5, the V gene TRBV7-2, with a tentative D call TRBD1 (6 bases). V shed 2 bases and J shed 4 bases, with 15 bases lying between them. The CDR3 has 16 amino acids. CDR1 and CDR2 from the germline V gene are SGHTA and FQGNSA. CDR3 DNA: TGTGCCAGCAGCTTATCAGGGGCGAGGGAAAATCAGCCCCAGCATTTT. Residues: CASSLSGARENQPQHF.

The V call is TRBV15, the J call TRBJ2-5; D perhaps matches TRBD2 (6 bases). The CDR3 totals 16 residues. CDR1 is LNHNV, CDR2 YYDKDF, per germline (reference sequence). Trimming took off 1 base at V and 5 bases at J, with 17 bases between the two ends. The CDR3 here is CATSRVSDLGRETQYF. Written as DNA, the CDR3 is TGTGCCACCAGCAGAGTATCGGACTTGGGGAGGGAGACCCAGTACTTC.

The V and J genes are TRBV7-9 and TRBJ1-2, with D possibly being TRBD1 (5 bases). Trimming cost V 5 bases and J 3 bases, with 7 bases left between them. The CDR3 is 12 amino acids. Looked up from germline, CDR1 is SEHNR and CDR2 is FQNEAQ (reference sequence). CDR3 sequence: CASSGGDYGYTF. In DNA, the CDR3 is TGTGCCAGCAGCGGGGGGGACTATGGCTACACCTTC.

The CDR3 loop is CASSFSSGASGYTF. For the CDR3, the DNA is TGTGCCAGCAGTTTTTCTTCAGGGGCATCTGGCTACACCTTC. The chain joins TRBV27 to TRBJ1-2; D may be TRBD1 (6 bases). This CDR3 is 14 amino acids long. Germline V gives CDR1 MNHEY, CDR2 SMNVEV (reference sequence). The V gene lost 3 bases and the J gene lost 7 bases, with 15 bases spanning the gap.

The rearrangement uses TRBV21-1 and TRBJ2-7; the table calls TRBD1, which could not be checked here. TRBV21-1 is a recognized pseudogene. The length of the CDR3 is 14 residues. In nucleotides, the CDR3 is TGTGCCAGCAGCAAGGGACAGGGTGGAAACGAGCAGTACTTC. This gives the protein CASSKGQGGNEQYF.

The gene calls are TRBV4-3 and TRBJ1-2, with D possibly matching TRBD1 (6 bases). Germline V gives CDR1 LGHNA, CDR2 YSLEER. This CDR3 region has 17 residues. Trimming took off 2 bases at V and 4 bases at J, with 20 bases between the two ends. The CDR3 coding sequence is TGCGCCAGCAGCCAAAGGGTCCCCGCCGCGACAGGCTATGGCTACACCTTC. Translation gives CASSQRVPAATGYGYTF.